The entry below describes one TCR beta chain. No antigen is known for it. The sample holds no much larger clone one base away, and base qualities are not on file. The sample originates from a study of blood T cells in healthy people across ages (dated by TCRdb to between 2015 and 2017). A note on the overall study: Template switching captured roughly one uniquely barcoded TCR beta cDNA molecule per two T cells in model experiments. For two donors (one aged 18 to 29 and one aged 80 or older), the study analyzed two additional independent replicas of 1 million unique cDNA reads from the same blood draw. The study measured age-related changes in TCR beta repertoire diversity using deep sequencing normalized with unique cDNA molecular identifiers. To avoid experimental bias, donors of different ages were distributed randomly across sequencing lanes. The donors were divided into four age groups: young (average approximately 17 years), middle-aged (approximately 39), aged (approximately 62) and long-lived (around 80). What the work shows at the level of the full study, not this receptor alone: Observed TCR beta diversity per million T cells fell roughly linearly with age, and a significant reduction was already apparent by age around 39. The long-lived group showed more naive CD4+ T cells, fewer expanded clones and increased TCR diversity than the aged group, suggesting age selection. Estimates of total diversity from one million sequenced T cells were regarded as lower bounds and underestimates. Because donor CMV infection status was unknown, age-related changes in expanded clonotypes were potentially confounded. Conclusive comparison of naive and antigen-experienced compartments was prevented by the profiling of bulk unsorted PBMCs. Observed TCR beta diversity correlated strongly with the percentage of naive T cells measured by flow cytometry.

Library prep was done by 5' RACE. TCRdb shows the sequencer as Illumina HiSeq 2500. A second PCR of roughly 7 to 12 cycles was run with a J-beta primer mix and a sample-barcoded 5' primer. A unique molecular identifier was introduced onto each TCR beta cDNA molecule by a template-switch 5' adaptor carrying 12 random nucleotides. Each sample yielded at least 2.5 million CDR3-containing paired-end reads. The Mint cDNA synthesis kit, primed by a TRBC-specific oligonucleotide, was used to synthesize first-strand cDNA from all RNA. All cDNA was treated with uracil-DNA glycosylase and then went through a first 18-cycle PCR with the universal primers M1SS and BC2_uni_R. The authors' analysis ran thus. For normalization, 1 million high-quality reads, each with a distinct molecular identifier, were randomly selected from each sample. Instead of being binned into consensus sequences, reads that shared molecular identifiers were thrown out. MiTCR, set to a Q25 quality threshold and the strictest error-elimination algorithm, was used for CDR3 identification, clonotype clustering and error correction. Lower-bound total TCR beta diversity was estimated with a nonparametric unseen species model using Euler transformation. TCRdb took the public reads, trimmed them with fastp at Q25, ran MiXCR for clone calling and kept in-frame beta chains. Every distinct CDR3 protein forms one entry, paired with its most common genes and DNA. The V and J calls were not made by the authors but by TCRdb's processing. The table for this sample lists about 1.1 million distinct CDR3 sequences; more than 30% of them were counted only once. The ten largest make up around 14% of the sample.

Systemically healthy Caucasian individuals from Russia, 39 in total and aged roughly 6 to 90 years, were included as donors. Each donor gave roughly 9 milliliters of peripheral blood, drawn into EDTA-treated Vacutainer tubes. Ficoll-Paque density-gradient centrifugation was used to isolate PBMCs, with at least 7 million per sample. Trizol reagent was used to extract total RNA from PBMCs, with at least 5.5 micrograms per sample. The percentages of naive CD45RAhigh/CD27high T cells were determined by flow cytometry on a PBMC aliquot from every donor. There are 16 amino acids in the CDR3, from cysteine to phenylalanine inclusive. CDR3 DNA is the only sequence kept; it has 48 bases, read in frame from the first base. V is pared back by 1 base and J by 4 bases, with 13 bases lying between the germline termini. The germline V gene (reference sequence) gives CDR1 as LGHDT and CDR2 as YNNKEL.

This clonotype was sampled from a man aged 18 to 30 in good health. The sequencing input was blood. The chain joins TRBV3-1 to TRBJ2-2; TRBD1 is perhaps the D gene, given 5 matching bases. CDR3 region: CASSQGQTVSTGELFF. Read as DNA, the sequence is TGTGCCAGCAGCCAAGGACAGACCGTAAGCACCGGGGAGCTGTTTTTT.